This TCR beta chain was retrieved from a study of T cell responses to AZD1222 COVID-19 vaccine. A word on this clone: As yet, its antigen is unknown.

Measured with immunoSEQ multiplex PCR; TCRdb has only the in-frame clones, and not every one. The sample consists of 150,000 or so clones, roughly 87% of them appearing once. Germline V lookup: CDR1 MDHEN, CDR2 SYDVKM. V lost 2 bases, J lost 7 bases, and 5 bases lay in between. The CDR3 is made up of 11 amino acids. Findings and caveats of the study: Distributed over spike, vaccine-associated CD4 TCRs predominated at 160-218 and 743-854. Just a handful of people given AZD1222 tested seropositive at baseline.

This TCR was recovered from an adult in good health. This specimen consisted of peripheral blood, obtained on day 0 of AZD1222 vaccination. V usage is TRBV28 and J usage is TRBJ1-2; D unresolved. The DNA of the CDR3 is TGTGCCAGCAGTTTAGGGTTTGGCTACACCTTC. It encodes CASSLGFGYTF.